The clone carrying this TCR beta chain was counted a single time. Its antigen is unidentified. Constant-segment primers were used for 5'RACE, and the resulting TCR alpha and TCR beta cDNA libraries carried sample barcodes and UMIs. TCRdb analysed the 5' RACE reads with MiXCR anew, one entry per CDR3 protein. The sample lists 450,000 to 650,000 distinct CDR3 sequences, roughly 21% occurring once. This entry comes from a study of T-cell memory formation after mild COVID-19. Looking at the study overall: TCR clustering was largely donor specific.

Germline CDR1 reads SGHRS; CDR2 reads YFSETQ. This CDR3 has 15 residues. The ends lost 3 bases at V and 7 bases at J; junction bases unmatched: 9. Study results and limitations: Memory cells collected pre-infection included some clones that later responded, suggesting cross-reactive memory joined.

The chain is built from TRBV5-1 and TRBJ2-7, with 11 nucleotides matching TRBD2. Input material: PBMCs or a T cell subset sorted from them (not recorded which). The origin of this receptor is an adult woman who had mild COVID-19 (a few samples of this study predate the infection). Cell type and time point are not known. As DNA, the CDR3 is TGCGCCAGCAGCTCCTTAGCGGGAGGGCCGGGAGAGCAGTACTTC. Its translation is CASSSLAGGPGEQYF.